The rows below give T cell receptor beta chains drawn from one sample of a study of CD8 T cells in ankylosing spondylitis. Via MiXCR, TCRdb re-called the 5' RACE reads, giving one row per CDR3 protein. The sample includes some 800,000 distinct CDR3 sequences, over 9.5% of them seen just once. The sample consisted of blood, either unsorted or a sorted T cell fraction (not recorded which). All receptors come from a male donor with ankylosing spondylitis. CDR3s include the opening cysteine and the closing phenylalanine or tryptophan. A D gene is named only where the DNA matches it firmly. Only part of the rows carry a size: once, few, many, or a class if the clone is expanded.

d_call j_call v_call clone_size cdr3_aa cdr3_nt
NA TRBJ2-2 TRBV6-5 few CASSYKPWQGGGELFF TGTGCCAGCAGTTACAAACCCTGGCAGGGCGGAGGGGAGCTGTTTTTT
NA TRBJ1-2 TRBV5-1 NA CASSLSATNYGYTF TGCGCCAGCAGCTTGTCAGCCACTAACTATGGCTACACCTTC
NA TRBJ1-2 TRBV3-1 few CASSQAGARGYTF TGTGCCAGCAGCCAAGCAGGGGCCCGTGGCTACACCTTC
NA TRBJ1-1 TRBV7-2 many CASSSSGTFTEAFF TGTGCCAGCAGCTCTAGTGGGACTTTCACTGAAGCTTTCTTT
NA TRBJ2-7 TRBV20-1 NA CSASGSASYEQYF TGCAGTGCTAGTGGCAGCGCCAGCTACGAGCAGTACTTC
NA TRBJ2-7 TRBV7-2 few CASSPQGGGVREQYF TGTGCCAGCAGCCCTCAGGGAGGGGGCGTTCGGGAGCAGTACTTC
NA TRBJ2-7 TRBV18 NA CASSPQASSYEQYF TGTGCCAGCTCACCACAGGCTAGCTCCTACGAGCAGTACTTC
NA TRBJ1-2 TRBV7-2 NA CASSFMGDNPGGYTF TGTGCCAGCAGTTTTATGGGGGACAACCCTGGGGGCTACACCTTC
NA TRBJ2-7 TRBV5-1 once CASSDQDRDRDREQYF TGCGCCAGCAGCGACCAGGACCGGGACCGAGACCGGGAGCAGTACTTC
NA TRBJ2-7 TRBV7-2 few CASSPQGSGPYEQYF TGTGCCAGCAGCCCCCAGGGGAGCGGGCCTTACGAGCAGTACTTC
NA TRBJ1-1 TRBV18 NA CASSPLQEYTEAFF TGTGCCAGCTCACCTTTACAGGAATACACTGAAGCTTTCTTT
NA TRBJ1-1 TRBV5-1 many CASSLDGDTEAFF TGCGCCAGCAGCTTGGACGGGGATACTGAAGCTTTCTTT
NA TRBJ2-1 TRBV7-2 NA CASSEYQGHLKFF TGTGCCAGCAGCGAATATCAGGGCCACCTAAAGTTCTTC
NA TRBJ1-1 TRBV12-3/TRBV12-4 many CASTTRGRNTEAFF TGTGCCAGCACCACGAGAGGACGGAACACTGAAGCTTTCTTT
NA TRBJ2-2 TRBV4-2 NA CASRQEGNTGELFF TGTGCCAGCAGACAAGAGGGAAACACCGGGGAGCTGTTTTTT
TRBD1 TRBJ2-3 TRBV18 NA CASSPYGDRGRDTQYF TGTGCCAGCTCACCATATGGGGACAGGGGGCGTGATACGCAGTATTTT
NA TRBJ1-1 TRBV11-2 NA CASSLDLGAMTEAFF TGTGCCAGCAGCTTAGATCTGGGGGCGATGACTGAAGCTTTCTTT
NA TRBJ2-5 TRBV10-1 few CASRTRPGWTQYF TGCGCCAGCAGGACGCGACCCGGGTGGACCCAGTACTTC
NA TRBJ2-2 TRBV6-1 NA CASSGISGNTGELFF TGTGCCAGCAGTGGAATTAGCGGTAACACCGGGGAGCTGTTTTTT
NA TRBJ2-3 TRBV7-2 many CASSFSGNADTQYF TGTGCCAGCAGCTTTTCGGGGAACGCAGATACGCAGTATTTT
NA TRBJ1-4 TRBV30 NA CAWNGERFGKLFF TGTGCCTGGAATGGGGAAAGGTTCGGAAAACTGTTTTTT
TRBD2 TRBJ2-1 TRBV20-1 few CSALREGREQFF TGCAGTGCCCTACGGGAGGGAAGGGAGCAGTTCTTC
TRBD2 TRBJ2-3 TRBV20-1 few CSAPPSGVGRVTQYF TGCAGTGCTCCTCCTAGCGGGGTAGGGCGGGTTACGCAGTATTTT